Only one count was recorded for the clone carrying this TCR beta chain. The data originate from a study of blood T cell repertoires in COVID-19. Participant ages covered about 18 to 100 years across 20 to 25 US areas. CDR3 length: 14 residues. V lost 2 bases and J lost 0, with 7 bases in between. Looked up from germline, CDR1 is MNHNS and CDR2 is SASEGT. The authors' processing: Quantification of nucleated cells was approximated via reference gene primer amplification. Produced via immunoSEQ multiplex PCR; TCRdb's table is partial and in-frame only. The DNA gave D and trimming, while V, J and clone size come from that table. The profile shows approximately 290,000 clones, 70% to 90% of them singletons.

The TCR comes from a woman aged 30 to 39 who had recovered from COVID-19. The rearrangement joins TRBV6-1 to TRBJ1-2; D uncertain. Source material: PBMCs or T cells enriched from blood (not recorded which). Here the CDR3 DNA reads TGTGCCAGCAGTGAATCTCGGTCTAACTATGGCTACACCTTC. Translated: CASSESRSNYGYTF.